The rows below give T cell receptor beta chains drawn from one sample of a study of cytomegalovirus exposure and HLA in healthy donors. Clones were read by immunoSEQ multiplex PCR, and TCRdb kept only the in-frame ones, dropping some. The sample table sets out 60,000 to 100,000 clones. The sequenced material came from PBMCs. These receptors were collected from a man aged 25-45 years in good health and CMV-seronegative. CDR3s include the opening cysteine and the closing phenylalanine or tryptophan.

V gene: TRBV11-2
J gene: TRBJ2-7
CDR3 protein: CASSRTRGSYEQYF

V gene: TRBV5-1
J gene: TRBJ1-6
CDR3 protein: CASRPGGTETSPLHF

V gene: TRBV7-6
J gene: TRBJ2-5
CDR3 protein: CASSRVLTLDTQYF

V gene: TRBV19
J gene: TRBJ2-3
CDR3 protein: CASSIDQDRVADTQYF

V gene: TRBV4-3
J gene: TRBJ2-7
CDR3 protein: CASSQLGVVTYEQYF

V gene: TRBV29-1
J gene: TRBJ2-5
CDR3 protein: CSVAELEETQYF

V gene: TRBV7-7
J gene: TRBJ2-5
CDR3 protein: CASSLGQNQETQYF

V gene: TRBV11-3
J gene: TRBJ1-1
CDR3 protein: CASTGQGRTEAFF

V gene: TRBV29-1
J gene: TRBJ2-5
CDR3 protein: CSVEDWTGVRETQYF

V gene: TRBV9
J gene: TRBJ2-2
CDR3 protein: CASSVAGGGHSGELFF

V gene: TRBV7-8
J gene: TRBJ2-5
CDR3 protein: CASSLGWLRQQETQYF

V gene: TRBV27
J gene: TRBJ2-7
CDR3 protein: CASSFGQGVYGQYF

V gene: TRBV2
J gene: TRBJ2-5
CDR3 protein: CASSGERGTQYF

V gene: TRBV11-2
J gene: TRBJ2-3
CDR3 protein: CASSSLDTQYF

V gene: TRBV7-9
J gene: TRBJ1-4
CDR3 protein: CASSLGPGQGAKRVEKLFF

V gene: TRBV10-1
J gene: TRBJ2-2
CDR3 protein: CASRTSGGSGELFF

V gene: TRBV29-1
J gene: TRBJ1-2
CDR3 protein: CSVEILGGCGYTF

V gene: TRBV7-3
J gene: TRBJ1-1
CDR3 protein: CASSSYQGTEAFF

V gene: TRBV6-1
J gene: TRBJ1-2
CDR3 protein: CASSEGNRGYGYTF

V gene: TRBV29-1
J gene: TRBJ2-5
CDR3 protein: CSVEGTSGGQETQYF

V gene: TRBV18
J gene: TRBJ2-5
CDR3 protein: CASSPPERVETQYF

V gene: TRBV4-1
J gene: TRBJ1-5
CDR3 protein: CASSQDPRGQFTNQPQHF